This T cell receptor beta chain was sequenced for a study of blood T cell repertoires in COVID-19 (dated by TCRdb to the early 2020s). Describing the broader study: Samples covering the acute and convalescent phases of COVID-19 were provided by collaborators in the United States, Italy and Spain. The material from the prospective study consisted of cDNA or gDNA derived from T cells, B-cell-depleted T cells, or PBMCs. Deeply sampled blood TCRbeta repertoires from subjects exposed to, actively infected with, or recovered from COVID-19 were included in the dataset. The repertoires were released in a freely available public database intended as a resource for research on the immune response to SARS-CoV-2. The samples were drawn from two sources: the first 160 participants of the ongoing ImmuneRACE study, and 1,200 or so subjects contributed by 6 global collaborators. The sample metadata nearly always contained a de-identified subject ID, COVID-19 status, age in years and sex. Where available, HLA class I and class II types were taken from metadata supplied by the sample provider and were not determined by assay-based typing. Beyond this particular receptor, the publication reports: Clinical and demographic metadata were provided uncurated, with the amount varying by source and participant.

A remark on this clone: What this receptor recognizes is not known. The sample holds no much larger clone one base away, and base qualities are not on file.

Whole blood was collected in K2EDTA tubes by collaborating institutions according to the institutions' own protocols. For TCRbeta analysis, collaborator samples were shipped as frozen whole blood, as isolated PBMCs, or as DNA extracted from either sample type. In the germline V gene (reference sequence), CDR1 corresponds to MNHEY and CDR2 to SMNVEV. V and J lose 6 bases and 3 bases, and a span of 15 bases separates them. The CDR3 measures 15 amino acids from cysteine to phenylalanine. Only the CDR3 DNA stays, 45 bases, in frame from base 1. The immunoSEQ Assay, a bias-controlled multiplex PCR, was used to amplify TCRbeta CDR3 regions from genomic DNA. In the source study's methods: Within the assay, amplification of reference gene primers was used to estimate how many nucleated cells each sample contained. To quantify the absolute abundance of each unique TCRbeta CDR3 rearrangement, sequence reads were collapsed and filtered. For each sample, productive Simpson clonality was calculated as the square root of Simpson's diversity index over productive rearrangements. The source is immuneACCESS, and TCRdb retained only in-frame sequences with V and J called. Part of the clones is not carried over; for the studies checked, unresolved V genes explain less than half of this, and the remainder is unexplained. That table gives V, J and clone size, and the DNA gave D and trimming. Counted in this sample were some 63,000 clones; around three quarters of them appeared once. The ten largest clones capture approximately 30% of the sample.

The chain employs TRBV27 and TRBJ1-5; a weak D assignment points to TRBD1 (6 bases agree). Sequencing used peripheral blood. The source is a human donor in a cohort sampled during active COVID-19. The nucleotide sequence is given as TGTGCCAGCAGCAAAGACAGGCTAAACAATCAGCCCCAGCATTTT. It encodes CASSKDRLNNQPQHF.